The next 30 T cell receptor beta chains were all read from a single sample in a study of blood T cell repertoires in COVID-19. Clones were sequenced by immunoSEQ multiplex PCR, and TCRdb holds only the in-frame ones, with some missing. The profile shows 150,000 to 200,000 clones, 90% of them singletons. Sequencing was done on a sample of peripheral blood. These receptors originate from a man in his fifties or sixties with acute or convalescent COVID-19.

The rearrangement links TRBV18 to TRBJ2-1; weak D call: TRBD1 (8 bases). The CDR3 has 18 residues. Per the germline V gene, CDR1 is KGHSH and CDR2 is LQKENI. Deletions cut 6 bases from V and 4 bases from J, with 25 bases between. CDR3 region: CASSPGGTGALPYNEQFF. CDR3 nucleotides: TGTGCCAGCTCTCCCGGGGGGACAGGAGCCCTTCCGTACAATGAGCAGTTCTTC.

The CDR3 DNA is TGCGCCAGCAGCCGGGATGGGACTAGCGGGACAACCTACGAGCAGTACTTC. It encodes CASSRDGTSGTTYEQYF. The rearrangement links TRBV5-1 to TRBJ2-7; 13 bases align to TRBD2. This CDR3 comprises 17 residues. V shed 4 bases and J 2 bases; nucleotides not matched to a gene: 9. Per germline, CDR1 SGHRS and CDR2 YFSETQ.

The chain employs TRBV3-1 (or the pseudogene TRBV3-2) and TRBJ2-1; 7 bases line up with TRBD1. Germline-derived CDR1 and CDR2 are LGHDT and YNNKEL (reference sequence). This CDR3 has 12 amino acids. The V gene end was trimmed by 3 bases and the J gene end by 10 bases; junction bases not matched to a gene: 3. CDR3 bases: TGTGCCAGCAGCCACCTGGGACAGGAGCAGTTCTTC. Amino acids: CASSHLGQEQFF.

The chain recombines TRBV5-1 with TRBJ1-1; TRBD1 matches at 8 bases. Trimming removed 4 bases from V and 7 bases from J; junction bases left unmatched: 18. The CDR3 has 17 amino acids. Germline V lookup: CDR1 SGHRS, CDR2 YFSETQ. The CDR3 reads CASSPPRGDRRKVEAFF. In nucleotides, the CDR3 is TGCGCCAGCAGCCCCCCTAGGGGGGACAGGAGAAAAGTTGAAGCTTTCTTT.

V is TRBV5-5 and J is TRBJ2-7, with a weak D call TRBD1 (6 bases). Between the trimmed V and J ends, which lost 4 bases and 7 bases, there was a span of 15 bases. CDR3 length equals 13 residues. The V gene's germline CDR1 is SGHKS and CDR2 YYEKEE (reference sequence). The CDR3 is CASSANRAKEQYF. CDR3 in DNA: TGTGCCAGCAGCGCTAACAGGGCAAAGGAGCAGTACTTC.

The genes are TRBV6-2 or TRBV6-3 and TRBJ2-1, with unresolved D. CDR1 and CDR2 from the germline V gene are MNHEY and SVGEGT. The CDR3 runs 15 residues. Trimming took 0 bases from V and 0 from J, leaving 6 bases between them. The DNA for the CDR3 is TGTGCCAGCAGTTACTCCCACAGCTCCTACAATGAGCAGTTCTTC. Translated: CASSYSHSSYNEQFF.

The CDR3 loop is CASSRQDSYEQYF. CDR3 bases: TGTGCCAGCAGCCGACAGGACTCCTACGAGCAGTACTTC. The chain recombines TRBV27 with TRBJ2-7; D possibly corresponds to TRBD1 (6 bases). The length of the CDR3 is 13 residues. The V end was cut by 6 bases, the J end by 0 bases, with 9 bases between. Per the germline V gene, CDR1 is MNHEY and CDR2 is SMNVEV (reference sequence).

CDR3 protein: CASSSLGNRGHSLHGYTF. CDR3 nucleotide sequence: TGTGCCAGCAGCTCCCTCGGGAACAGGGGACACAGCTTGCATGGCTACACCTTC. This chain connects TRBV9 to TRBJ1-2; TRBD1 matches at 7 bases. This CDR3 contains 18 residues. The junction had 21 bases not matched to a gene; V was cut back by 4 bases and J by 6 bases. CDR1 and CDR2 (germline): SGDLS, YYNGEE.

Turning to this clone: Other DNA sequences from this sample encode an identical CDR3 as well. J is TRBJ2-3 and V is TRBV6-1, with no clear D. V dropped 1 base and J dropped 0 bases, with 5 bases sitting between them. Germline V gene lookup returns CDR1 MNHNS and CDR2 SASEGT. The CDR3 sequence is 14 residues long. CDR3 protein: CASSEGASTDTQYF. Here the CDR3 DNA reads TGTGCCAGCAGTGAAGGAGCGAGCACAGATACGCAGTATTTT.

This chain connects TRBV18 to TRBJ2-1; 15 bases map to TRBD2. V shed 6 bases, J shed 5 bases, and the junction held 5 bases outside the gene matches. This CDR3 has 16 amino acids. Germline CDR1 KGHSH, CDR2 LQKENI. The CDR3, as DNA: TGTGCCAGCTCGTGGACTAGCGGGGGGGGGAACAATGAGCAGTTCTTC. It translates to CASSWTSGGGNNEQFF.

This clone appeared a single time. The V gene is TRBV6-5, the J gene TRBJ1-1; D is unclear. The CDR3 is 14 residues long. Germline V lookup: CDR1 MNHEY, CDR2 SVGAGI. V was cut by 6 bases and J by 1 base, with 12 bases left in between. CDR3 loop: CASSYFGENTEAFF. CDR3 sequence (DNA): TGTGCCAGCAGCTATTTCGGGGAGAACACTGAAGCTTTCTTT.

V gene TRBV11-2 combines with J gene TRBJ2-3, with 12 bases that match TRBD2. CDR1 is SGHAT and CDR2 is FQNNGV in the germline V gene. The CDR3 length is 16 residues. With V trimmed by 1 base and J by 3 bases, 2 bases remained unmatched. In DNA, the CDR3 is TGTGCCAGCAGCTTAGGGGGGACTAGCGGGACAGATACGCAGTATTTT. Amino acid sequence: CASSLGGTSGTDTQYF. The whole variable domain, remainder taken from reference TRBV11-2 and TRBJ2-3, is EAGVAQSPRYKIIEKRQSVAFWCNPISGHATLYWYQQILGQGPKLLIQFQNNGVVDDSQLPKDRFSAERLKGVDSTLKIQPAKLEDSAVYLCASSLGGTSGTDTQYFGPGTRLTVL.

V is TRBV7-3 and J is TRBJ2-5, with TRBD2 matching over 15 bases. The trim removed 4 bases at V and 5 bases at J, leaving 2 bases unmatched. The germline CDR1 and CDR2 sequences are SGHTA and FQGTGA. The CDR3 consists of 15 residues. CDR3 nucleotides: TGTGCCAGCAGCTCAGGACTAGCGGGAGGGGAGACCCAGTACTTC. It yields the protein CASSSGLAGGETQYF.

This rearrangement joins TRBV6-1 to TRBJ1-1, with D maybe TRBD1 (6 bases). The CDR3 is 14 amino acids. The V and J ends lost 2 bases and 1 base respectively, with 8 bases between them. From germline, CDR1 is MNHNS and CDR2 SASEGT. CDR3 nucleotides: TGTGCCAGCAGTGAATGGACAGCGAACACTGAAGCTTTCTTT. Translation gives CASSEWTANTEAFF.

With respect to this clone: Other DNA sequences in the sample encode the same CDR3. The V call is TRBV7-9, the J call TRBJ1-1; tentatively, D is TRBD1 (6 bases). The CDR3 contains 13 residues. Germline values: CDR1 SEHNR, CDR2 FQNEAQ (reference sequence). V lost 5 bases and J 5 bases, leaving 12 bases between the germline ends. This chain's CDR3 is CASSLQGGTEAFF. The CDR3 DNA sequence: TGTGCCAGCAGCCTACAGGGCGGGACTGAAGCTTTCTTT.

This chain links TRBV7-7 with TRBJ2-5, with TRBD2 identical over 10 bases. Germline lookup yields CDR1 SSHAT and CDR2 FNYEAQ (reference sequence). The CDR3 length is 16 residues. Trimming cost V 5 bases and J 4 bases; bases outside gene matches: 10. CDR3 in DNA: TGTGCCAGCAGCCCCTTAGCGGGAGGTTTGGTAGAGACCCAGTACTTC. It translates to CASSPLAGGLVETQYF. Based on the CDR3 plus reference TRBV7-7 and TRBJ2-5, the full variable domain is GAGVSQSPRYKVTKRGQDVTLRCDPISSHATLYWYQQALGQGPEFLTYFNYEAQPDKSGLPSDRFSAERPEGSISTLTIQRTEQRDSAMYRCASSPLAGGLVETQYFGPGTRLLVL.

This rearrangement joins TRBV29-1 to TRBJ1-2, with D possibly TRBD1 on 6 matching bases. Trimming removed 1 base at V and 2 bases at J, with 8 bases between. The CDR3 runs to 13 residues. The germline gives CDR1 SQVTM, CDR2 ANQGSEA. The CDR3 coding sequence is TGCAGCGTTGAAGGGACAGAGAACTATGGCTACACCTTC. This encodes CSVEGTENYGYTF.

This clone is a singleton in its sample. The CDR3: CASSRQGVTGELFF. As DNA, the CDR3 is TGTGCCAGCAGCAGGCAGGGGGTCACCGGGGAGCTGTTTTTT. The chain employs TRBV7-2 and TRBJ2-2, with TRBD1 matching over 7 bases. Germline CDR1 reads SGHTA; CDR2 reads FQGNSA. The CDR3 length is 14 residues. The V and J ends lost 5 bases and 4 bases, in that order; junction bases with no gene match: 4.

The chain couples TRBV2 to TRBJ2-7; TRBD2 might be the D (6 bases). With 6 bases removed from V and 2 bases from J, the gap between germline ends came to 8 bases. CDR3 length: 12 residues. The V gene's germline CDR1 is SNHLY and CDR2 FYNNEI. The CDR3 here is CASRRGAYEQYF. The CDR3, as DNA: TGTGCCAGCAGGCGGGGCGCCTACGAGCAGTACTTC. The full variable domain, with the rest looked up from reference TRBV2 and TRBJ2-7, is EPEVTQTPSHQVTQMGQEVILRCVPISNHLYFYWYRQILGQKVEFLVSFYNNEISEKSEIFDDQFSVERPDGSNFTLKIRSTKLEDSAMYFCASRRGAYEQYFGPGTRLTVT.

The V gene is TRBV6-5, the J gene TRBJ1-1; the D is unclear. Germline-derived CDR1 and CDR2 are MNHEY and SVGAGI. The CDR3 length is 13 residues. Trimming left V 6 bases short and J 1 base short, with 9 bases between. The CDR3 DNA follows: TGTGCCAGCAGAATCACAGAGAACACTGAAGCTTTCTTT. The encoded protein is CASRITENTEAFF.

About this clone itself: Other DNA sequences in the sample encode the same CDR3. The V call is TRBV11-1, the J call TRBJ2-7, with a tentative D call TRBD1 (6 bases). This CDR3 has 12 residues. Looked up from germline, CDR1 is SGHAT and CDR2 is FQDESV (reference sequence). The germline V and J ends were trimmed by 3 bases and 5 bases, with 8 bases remaining between them. The CDR3 reads CASSFRGDEQYF. In DNA form, the CDR3 reads TGTGCCAGCAGCTTCAGGGGCGACGAGCAGTACTTC.

This sequence joins TRBV2 and TRBJ2-3; no definite D call. V shed 6 bases and J shed 4 bases, with 8 bases lying between them. In germline, CDR1 is SNHLY, CDR2 FYNNEI. This CDR3 is built from 12 residues. The CDR3 DNA follows: TGTGCCAGCAGCACGACTTCAGATACGCAGTATTTT. This encodes CASSTTSDTQYF.

The V gene is TRBV4-1, the J gene TRBJ2-4; 7 nucleotides match TRBD2. The CDR3 length is 15 residues. Germline CDR1 MGHRA, CDR2 YSYEKL. Trimming at V came to 2 bases and at J to 6 bases, leaving 7 bases not matched to a gene. The CDR3: CASSQSPGRGNIQYF. The CDR3 DNA reads as TGCGCCAGCAGCCAATCCCCGGGGAGGGGAAACATTCAGTACTTC.

The chain couples TRBV30 to TRBJ1-4; TRBD1 matches at 7 bases. Germline CDR1 reads GTSNPN; CDR2 reads SVGIG (reference sequence). J lost 4 bases, V lost 4 bases, and 6 bases had no gene match. This CDR3 comprises 14 residues. Here the CDR3 reads CAWNRQGINEKLFF. CDR3 DNA sequence: TGTGCCTGGAACCGACAGGGTATTAATGAAAAACTGTTTTTT.

The chain carries TRBV19 and TRBJ2-1; the match to TRBD2 covers 11 bases. Trimming cost V 9 bases and J 7 bases; bases outside gene matches: 11. The CDR3 is 15 residues long. The germline V gene has CDR1 LNHDA and CDR2 SQIVND (reference sequence). The DNA of the CDR3 is TGTGCCAGCCAGCCTAGACTAGCGGGGTCGAATGAGCAGTTCTTC. Protein sequence: CASQPRLAGSNEQFF.

The V and J genes are TRBV6-5 and TRBJ1-2; 8 bases are shared with TRBD1. CDR3 length: 15 residues. With 2 bases clipped from V and 3 bases from J, the junction kept 5 bases outside the gene matches. The germline V gene has CDR1 MNHEY and CDR2 SVGAGI. The CDR3 here is CASSYAGQGDYGYTF. CDR3 nucleotide sequence: TGTGCCAGCAGTTACGCCGGACAGGGCGACTATGGCTACACCTTC.

The V call is TRBV18, the J call TRBJ1-1; 10 bases map to TRBD1. CDR1 KGHSH and CDR2 LQKENI come from the germline V gene. Losses at the gene ends were 3 bases for V and 5 bases for J; bases not matched to a gene: 6. The CDR3 has 15 amino acids. The CDR3 DNA reads TGTGCCAGCTCACCGTCCGGGACAGGGGCGACTGAAGCTTTCTTT. It codes for CASSPSGTGATEAFF.

This clone was counted a single time. J is TRBJ2-3 and V is TRBV9, with D perhaps TRBD2 (6 bases). Per the germline V gene, CDR1 is SGDLS and CDR2 is YYNGEE. CDR3 length: 15 residues. The V and J ends lost 1 base and 3 bases respectively, with 12 bases between them. The CDR3 reads CASSVTSGSTDTQYF. For the CDR3, the DNA is TGTGCCAGCAGCGTAACAAGCGGGTCAACAGATACGCAGTATTTT.

This clone was seen a single time. V gene TRBV30 combines with J gene TRBJ1-4; possible D gene TRBD1, 5 bases. Germline V gives CDR1 GTSNPN, CDR2 SVGIG (reference sequence). There are 15 residues in the CDR3. V dropped 0 bases and J dropped 4 bases, with 12 bases sitting between them. CDR3 loop: CAWSVLGLGNEKLFF. Here the CDR3 DNA reads TGTGCCTGGAGTGTATTGGGGCTGGGTAATGAAAAACTGTTTTTT.

This chain uses TRBV2 with TRBJ1-6; 7 bases map to TRBD1. V lost 0 bases and J lost 3; bases outside the gene matches: 17. Per germline, CDR1 SNHLY and CDR2 FYNNEI. The CDR3 is 21 amino acids. The DNA for the CDR3 is TGTGCCAGCAGTGAAGCCTACTTTAGGGACAGCCGTAACCTCTATAATTCACCCCTCCACTTT. Amino acids: CASSEAYFRDSRNLYNSPLHF. Using reference TRBV2 and TRBJ1-6 for the parts outside the CDR3, the full variable domain is EPEVTQTPSHQVTQMGQEVILRCVPISNHLYFYWYRQILGQKVEFLVSFYNNEISEKSEIFDDQFSVERPDGSNFTLKIRSTKLEDSAMYFCASSEAYFRDSRNLYNSPLHFGNGTRLTVT.